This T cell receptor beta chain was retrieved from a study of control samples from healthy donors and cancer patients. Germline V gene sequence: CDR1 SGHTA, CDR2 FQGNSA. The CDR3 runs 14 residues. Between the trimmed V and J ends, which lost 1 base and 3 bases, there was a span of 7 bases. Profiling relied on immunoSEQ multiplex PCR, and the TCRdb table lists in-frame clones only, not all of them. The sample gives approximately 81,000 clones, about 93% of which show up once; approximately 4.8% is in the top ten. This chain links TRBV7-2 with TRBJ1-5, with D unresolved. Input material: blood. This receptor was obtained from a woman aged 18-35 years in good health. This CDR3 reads CASSLDGVNQPQHF. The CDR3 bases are TGTGCCAGCAGCTTAGACGGGGTCAATCAGCCCCAGCATTTT.